This TCR beta chain is from a study of monozygotic twins with inflammatory bowel disease. TCRdb re-called the 5' RACE reads, yielding one record per CDR3 amino acid sequence without DNA. Its table lists approximately 330,000 distinct CDR3 sequences. The CDR3 contains 18 residues. This chain joins TRBV12-3 or TRBV12-4 and TRBJ2-2; TCRdb gives TRBD1 as the D gene, but with no DNA this cannot be confirmed. The sequence derives from a human donor with ulcerative colitis or Crohn's disease, or a healthy co-twin of an affected twin (not recorded which). Sequencing was carried out using blood. Here the CDR3 reads CASSQGIRTSANTGELFF.